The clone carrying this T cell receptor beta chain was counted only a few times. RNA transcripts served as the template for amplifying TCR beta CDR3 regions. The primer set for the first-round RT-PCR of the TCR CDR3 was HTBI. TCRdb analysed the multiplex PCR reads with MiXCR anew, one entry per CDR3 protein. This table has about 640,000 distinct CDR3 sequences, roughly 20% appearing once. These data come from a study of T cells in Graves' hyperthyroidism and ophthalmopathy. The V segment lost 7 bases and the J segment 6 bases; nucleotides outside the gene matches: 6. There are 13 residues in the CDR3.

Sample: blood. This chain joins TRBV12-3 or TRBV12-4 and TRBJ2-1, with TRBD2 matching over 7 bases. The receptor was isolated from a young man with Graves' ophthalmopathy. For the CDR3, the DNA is TGTGCCAGCAACCGGCGGGAGAGCAATGAGCAGTTCTTC. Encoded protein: CASNRRESNEQFF.